These 5 T cell receptor beta chains share one sample of origin, sequenced in a study of beta chain features in type 1 diabetes. The sequenced template was cDNA made from the entire isolated RNA. Using immunoSEQ multiplex PCR, the repertoire was profiled, and TCRdb retains in-frame clones only, with some absent. The sample lists 130,000 to 150,000 clones, roughly 50% occurring once. The material sequenced was Tregs from blood. The receptor set was obtained from a man younger than 35 in good health.

DNA of the CDR3: TGTGCCAGCAGCCACCTACGCGACCGGGACTTTGAAGAGACCCAGTACTTC. This codes for CASSHLRDRDFEETQYF. The genes are TRBV4-2 and TRBJ2-5; D possibly corresponds to TRBD2 (6 bases). V shed 3 bases and J shed 3 bases, with 20 bases lying between them. Germline CDR1 reads LGHNA; CDR2 reads YNFKEQ. The CDR3 covers 17 residues.

The gene calls are TRBV5-1 and TRBJ2-5, with TRBD2 identical over 9 bases. Germline CDR1 reads SGHRS; CDR2 reads YFSETQ. V lost 5 bases, J lost 3 bases, and 8 bases stayed unmatched. This CDR3 comprises 15 residues. The CDR3 nucleotides read TGCGCCAGCAGACTAATAGCGGGAGTGGAAGAGACCCAGTACTTC. Translated, it gives CASRLIAGVEETQYF.

The chain couples TRBV7-2 to TRBJ2-3; tentative D call: TRBD1 (5 bases). V gave up 5 bases and J gave up 3 bases, with 15 bases separating them. The CDR3 contains 15 residues. Per the germline V gene, CDR1 is SGHTA and CDR2 is FQGNSA. The CDR3 spells CASSPVQGLTDTQYF. The CDR3 coding sequence is TGTGCCAGCAGCCCTGTCCAGGGTTTAACAGATACGCAGTATTTT. The whole variable domain, remainder taken from reference TRBV7-2 and TRBJ2-3, is GAGVSQSPSNKVTEKGKDVELRCDPISGHTALYWYRQSLGQGLEFLIYFQGNSAPDKSGLPSDRFSAERTGGSVSTLTIQRTQQEDSAVYLCASSPVQGLTDTQYFGPGTRLTVL.

The rearrangement links TRBV11-3 to TRBJ1-1; maybe TRBD1 (5 bases). The germline gives CDR1 SGHNT, CDR2 YENEEA. CDR3 length: 14 amino acids. The V gene lost 5 bases and the J gene lost 1 base, with 11 bases spanning the gap. The CDR3 here is CASSPDGQNTEAFF. Written as DNA, the CDR3 is TGTGCCAGCAGCCCGGACGGACAGAACACTGAAGCTTTCTTT.

There are a few counts of this clone. The chain recombines TRBV9 with TRBJ2-1, with 9 bases matching TRBD2. V lost 3 bases, J lost 10 bases, and 8 bases stayed unmatched. This CDR3 is 14 amino acids long. The V gene's germline CDR1 is SGDLS and CDR2 YYNGEE. In DNA, the CDR3 is TGTGCCAGCAGCGCTTATAGCGGGAGTGGAGAGCAGTTCTTC. This translates into CASSAYSGSGEQFF.